This TCR beta chain came from a study of PD-L1 blockade in urothelial cancer. Turning to the study itself: T cells were recovered from blood samples at a median of around 150,000.

Using immunoSEQ multiplex PCR, the repertoire was profiled, and TCRdb retains in-frame clones only, with some absent. Of about 63,000 clones listed, roughly four fifths are singletons. This clone was counted only a few times. Time point noted: pretreatment peripheral blood. This TCR derives from a man in his 70s with urothelial cancer. Specimen: PBMCs, collected around atezolizumab (anti-PD-L1) treatment.

Here the CDR3 reads CASSLFQGGQETQYF. The CDR3 region has the DNA TGTGCCAGCAGCCTTTTCCAGGGAGGCCAAGAGACCCAGTACTTC. This chain uses TRBV7-2 with TRBJ2-5; a weak D match, TRBD2 (6 bases). CDR3 size: 15 residues. Germline V lookup: CDR1 SGHTA, CDR2 FQGNSA. Trimming left V 5 bases short and J 1 base short, with 14 bases between.